The present TCR beta chain was sequenced within a study of blood T cell repertoires in COVID-19. Original processing notes: Cell counts per sample came from amplifying reference gene primers. Profiled with immunoSEQ multiplex PCR; TCRdb holds only in-frame clones, not every one. That table is the source of V, J and clone size, and D and trimming were worked out from the DNA. The sample comprises 300,000 to 350,000 clones, roughly 89% of which are singletons, and 3.5% to 4.5% rests with the top ten. Trimming cost V 7 bases and J 6 bases; bases outside gene matches: 3. Germline-derived CDR1 and CDR2 are LGHNT and FRNRAP. CDR3 length: 13 residues. Participants were aged roughly 18 to 89 years, lived in 25 or so US areas, and enrolled virtually.

This clonotype originated in a woman in her late teens or twenties with acute COVID-19. The specimen sequenced was PBMCs or T cells enriched from blood (not recorded which). The V and J genes are TRBV12-5 and TRBJ2-3, with 11 nucleotides matching TRBD2. CDR3 region: CASELAGEDTQYF. CDR3 nucleotides: TGTGCTAGTGAACTAGCGGGAGAGGATACGCAGTATTTT. Full variable domain (missing parts from reference TRBV12-5 and TRBJ2-3): DARVTQTPRHKVTEMGQEVTMRCQPILGHNTVFWYRQTMMQGLELLAYFRNRAPLDDSGMPKDRFSAEMPDATLATLKIQPSEPRDSAVYFCASELAGEDTQYFGPGTRLTVL.